Below, 3 T cell receptor beta chains from the same sample are listed, as sequenced in a study of control samples from healthy donors and cancer patients. Only in-frame clones appear in the TCRdb table, and some are missing; sequencing was by immunoSEQ multiplex PCR. The sample gives approximately 89,000 clones, about 89% of which show up once; over 15% is in the top ten. The sample consisted of blood. These receptors all stem from a man aged 45 to 65 in good health.

This clone occurred a few times. The chain is built from TRBV11-2 and TRBJ1-3; D might be TRBD1 (6 bases). Germline V lookup: CDR1 SGHAT, CDR2 FQNNGV. The V end was cut by 1 base, the J end by 2 bases, with 15 bases between. This CDR3 contains 17 residues. The CDR3 region is CASSLGHWKGAGNTIYF. CDR3 DNA: TGTGCCAGCAGCTTAGGGCATTGGAAGGGGGCTGGAAACACCATATATTTT. Filled out from reference TRBV11-2 and TRBJ1-3, the complete variable domain reads EAGVAQSPRYKIIEKRQSVAFWCNPISGHATLYWYQQILGQGPKLLIQFQNNGVVDDSQLPKDRFSAERLKGVDSTLKIQPAKLEDSAVYLCASSLGHWKGAGNTIYFGEGSWLTVV.

This CDR3 reads CASNPGQGNTEAFF. The CDR3 nucleotides are TGTGCCAGCAACCCCGGACAGGGGAACACTGAAGCTTTCTTT. V usage is TRBV6-5 and J usage is TRBJ1-1; 8 nucleotides align to TRBD1. This CDR3 is 14 amino acids long. Germline V gives CDR1 MNHEY, CDR2 SVGAGI. The trim removed 7 bases at V and 1 base at J, leaving 5 bases unmatched.

This chain joins TRBV27 and TRBJ2-3, with 7 nucleotides matching TRBD2. The J segment lost 0 bases and the V segment lost 3 bases, leaving 6 bases of the junction unmatched. The CDR3 totals 16 residues. Germline lookup yields CDR1 MNHEY and CDR2 SMNVEV (reference sequence). The DNA of the CDR3 is TGTGCCAGCAGTTTTAGTCTAGCGGAAAGCACAGATACGCAGTATTTT. The encoded protein is CASSFSLAESTDTQYF.